Presented here are 25 T cell receptor beta chains from one specimen sequenced in a study of OX40 agonist ivuxolimab in advanced cancers. The protocol was immunoSEQ multiplex PCR, while the TCRdb copy is restricted to in-frame clones and leaves out a portion. This sample has 80,000 or so clones, with about 92% found just once. Here the sequenced sample was CD4+ or CD8+ T cells sorted from blood, taken in a trial of the OX40 agonist ivuxolimab. These receptors originate from an adult with an advanced solid tumor such as melanoma, head and neck, liver or kidney cancer.

The chain employs TRBV13 and TRBJ2-2; 7 bases line up with TRBD2. This CDR3 is built from 17 residues. The germline CDR1 and CDR2 sequences are PRHDT and FYEKMQ (reference sequence). Losses at the gene ends were 5 bases for V and 0 bases for J; bases not matched to a gene: 9. The DNA for the CDR3 is TGTGCCAGCAGCCGACTAGCCGGGGGACCGAACACCGGGGAGCTGTTTTTT. Its translation: CASSRLAGGPNTGELFF.

This rearrangement joins TRBV7-2 to TRBJ1-4; TRBD1 matches 9 bases. With V trimmed by 5 bases and J by 8 bases, 6 bases remained unmatched. The CDR3 runs 14 residues. CDR1 and CDR2 (germline): SGHTA, FQGNSA. The CDR3: CASSLGQGFEKLFF. The CDR3 region has the DNA TGTGCCAGCAGCCTCGGACAGGGGTTCGAAAAACTGTTTTTT.

The chain uses TRBV18 and TRBJ2-1; D possibly uses TRBD1 or TRBD2 (6 bases each). Germline V gives CDR1 KGHSH, CDR2 LQKENI. Between the trimmed V and J ends, which lost 2 bases and 8 bases, there was a span of 16 bases. The CDR3 spans 15 residues. The CDR3 bases are TGTGCCAGCTCACCAACCGTCCAGGAGGGGGATGAGCAGTTCTTC. Its translation: CASSPTVQEGDEQFF.

The chain has TRBV11-2 and TRBJ2-1, with D perhaps given as TRBD1 or TRBD2 (5 bases each). The CDR3 contains 13 residues. CDR1 is SGHAT, CDR2 FQNNGV, per germline. Trimming took off 7 bases at V and 4 bases at J, with 11 bases between the two ends. CDR3 bases: TGTGCCAGCAAGGGACCGGGGTACAATGAGCAGTTCTTC. This sequence encodes CASKGPGYNEQFF.

The chain couples TRBV7-8 to TRBJ2-2; D not certain. CDR3 length: 14 residues. The V gene lost 6 bases and the J gene lost 0 bases, with 8 bases spanning the gap. Germline loops: CDR1 SGHVS, CDR2 FQNEAQ. The CDR3 loop reads CASSGHTNTGELFF. DNA of the CDR3: TGTGCCAGCAGTGGGCACACGAACACCGGGGAGCTGTTTTTT.

A single count supports this clone. This chain links TRBV19 with TRBJ2-5; D is uncertain. CDR3 length: 12 amino acids. The V and J ends lost 4 bases and 5 bases respectively, with 8 bases between them. CDR1 and CDR2 (germline): LNHDA, SQIVND (reference sequence). The CDR3 bases are TGTGCCAGTAGTACCCGTTCGGAGACCCAGTACTTC. This translates into CASSTRSETQYF. Complete variable domain (other parts from reference TRBV19 and TRBJ2-5): DGGITQSPKYLFRKEGQNVTLSCEQNLNHDAMYWYRQDPGQGLRLIYYSQIVNDFQKGDIAEGYSVSREKKESFPLTVTSAQKNPTAFYLCASSTRSETQYFGPGTRLLVL.

The genes are TRBV11-2 and TRBJ1-4, with a possible D match to TRBD1 (5 bases). Germline CDR1 SGHAT, CDR2 FQNNGV. The CDR3 totals 16 residues. V was cut by 5 bases and J by 10 bases, with 23 bases left in between. The CDR3: CASSRNLRGDRGKLFF. The CDR3, as DNA: TGTGCCAGCAGCCGAAACTTGCGGGGCGATAGAGGAAAACTGTTTTTT.

A word on this clone: The sample has other DNA sequences that encode this CDR3 too. The rearrangement links TRBV27 to TRBJ2-2; D unclear. V was trimmed by 0 bases and J by 1 base, leaving 0 bases between them. This CDR3 comprises 13 residues. The germline CDR1 and CDR2 sequences are MNHEY and SMNVEV (reference sequence). The CDR3 DNA follows: TGTGCCAGCAGTTTATCGAACACCGGGGAGCTGTTTTTT. Encoded protein: CASSLSNTGELFF.

A remark on this clone: This sample includes further DNA sequences coding for the same CDR3. V gene TRBV7-2 combines with J gene TRBJ2-7; no clear D. This CDR3 has 16 residues. Germline loops: CDR1 SGHTA, CDR2 FQGNSA. V lost 2 bases and J lost 1, with 15 bases in between. The CDR3 DNA sequence: TGTGCCAGCAGCTTAAGGCTTGTTTCAACTTCCTACGAGCAGTACTTC. Amino acids: CASSLRLVSTSYEQYF.

The CDR3 protein is CASSPQFTSYEQYF. The DNA for the CDR3 is TGTGCCAGCAGCCCTCAATTTACGTCCTACGAGCAGTACTTC. The chain uses TRBV7-2 and TRBJ2-7; D remains unclear. CDR1 is SGHTA, CDR2 FQGNSA, per germline. This CDR3 has 14 residues. Trimming removed 5 bases at V and 1 base at J, with 12 bases between.

J is TRBJ1-4 and V is TRBV28; 9 bases align to TRBD1. CDR1 MDHEN and CDR2 SYDVKM come from the germline V gene. This CDR3 comprises 13 residues. The trim removed 6 bases at V and 8 bases at J, leaving 4 bases unmatched. In DNA, the CDR3 is TGTGCCAGCAGGGACAGGGGAGGGGAAAAACTGTTTTTT. Protein: CASRDRGGEKLFF.

The genes are TRBV7-2 and TRBJ2-5, with unresolved D. V lost 2 bases, J lost 5 bases, and 9 bases lay in between. The CDR3 is made up of 13 amino acids. CDR1 is SGHTA, CDR2 FQGNSA, per germline. As DNA, the CDR3 is TGTGCCAGCAGCTTATGGATACGGGAGACCCAGTACTTC. Encoded protein: CASSLWIRETQYF.

V is TRBV27 and J is TRBJ1-5; maybe TRBD1 (5 bases). V was pared by 7 bases and J by 2 bases, with 18 bases between. Germline CDR1 MNHEY, CDR2 SMNVEV (reference sequence). CDR3 length: 16 amino acids. In DNA, the CDR3 is TGTGCCAGCAAGATTGGTGGGGGGGTGGGCAATCAGCCCCAGCATTTT. Its translation is CASKIGGGVGNQPQHF.

This rearrangement joins TRBV18 to TRBJ1-1; 8 bases line up with TRBD1. With 3 bases clipped from V and 7 bases from J, the junction kept 13 bases outside the gene matches. The CDR3 has 16 amino acids. CDR1 is KGHSH, CDR2 LQKENI, per germline. CDR3 in amino acids: CASSPWMTGEVGEAFF. The CDR3, as DNA: TGTGCCAGCTCACCCTGGATGACAGGGGAAGTGGGTGAAGCTTTCTTT.

The V call is TRBV27, the J call TRBJ2-3; either TRBD1 or TRBD2 may fit D (5 bases each). The CDR3 totals 15 residues. V was clipped by 2 bases and J by 6 bases, with 15 bases between them. Germline CDR1 and CDR2: MNHEY and SMNVEV (reference sequence). The CDR3 region has the DNA TGTGCCAGCAGTTTAACGACAAGGGGCGGGGATACGCAGTATTTT. Translation: CASSLTTRGGDTQYF.

This clone was picked up one time. V usage is TRBV9 and J usage is TRBJ1-1; D call uncertain. Trimming took 3 bases from V and 5 from J, leaving 17 bases between them. The germline V gene has CDR1 SGDLS and CDR2 YYNGEE. The CDR3 runs to 15 residues. The CDR3 coding sequence is TGTGCCAGCAGCGCCCTAGGTGAGGGAGGGACTGAAGCTTTCTTT. This gives the protein CASSALGEGGTEAFF.

This rearrangement joins TRBV19 to TRBJ2-1, with D possibly called TRBD1 or TRBD2 (5 bases each). The CDR3 length is 14 residues. CDR1 is LNHDA, CDR2 SQIVND, per germline (reference sequence). V lost 7 bases to trimming and J lost 3 bases, with 13 bases between them. The CDR3 coding sequence is TGTGCCAGTACCCGGGACCAACTCTACAATGAGCAGTTCTTC. This codes for CASTRDQLYNEQFF.

The V and J genes are TRBV7-2 and TRBJ2-5; TRBD2 agrees at 7 bases. Germline CDR1 is SGHTA and CDR2 is FQGNSA. Germline trimming cut 6 bases from V and 4 bases from J; bases unmatched to any gene: 14. The CDR3 length is 16 residues. The CDR3 bases are TGTGCCAGCAGTCAAGTAGGTGGAGCGGGGTCAGAGACCCAGTACTTC. Translation: CASSQVGGAGSETQYF.

This clone was counted a single time. The chain employs TRBV5-6 and TRBJ1-2; D is unresolved. The CDR3 contains 15 residues. V dropped 4 bases and J dropped 6 bases, with 19 bases sitting between them. The germline V gene has CDR1 SGHDT and CDR2 YYEEEE. The CDR3 protein is CASSKIVTLVNGYTF. The CDR3 nucleotides read TGTGCCAGCAGCAAAATAGTAACGCTCGTAAATGGCTACACCTTC.

The chain couples TRBV6-5 to TRBJ1-2; D might be TRBD1 (5 bases). Trimming took off 2 bases at V and 2 bases at J, with 6 bases between the two ends. Germline CDR1 and CDR2: MNHEY and SVGAGI. CDR3 size: 13 residues. This CDR3 reads CASSYDSNYGYTF. DNA for the CDR3: TGTGCCAGCAGTTACGACAGCAACTATGGCTACACCTTC.

V and J are TRBV19 and TRBJ1-1, with D unclear. The V end lost 0 bases, the J end lost 0 bases, and 8 bases lay between the germline ends. This CDR3 has 15 amino acids. Per germline, CDR1 LNHDA and CDR2 SQIVND (reference sequence). CDR3: CASSIESMVNTEAFF. In DNA form, the CDR3 reads TGTGCCAGTAGTATAGAGTCAATGGTGAACACTGAAGCTTTCTTT.

Of note for this clone: This same CDR3 is encoded by further DNA sequences in the sample. This chain joins TRBV11-2 and TRBJ2-2; TRBD2 might be the D (6 bases). CDR1 is SGHAT, CDR2 FQNNGV, per germline. V gave up 1 base and J gave up 4 bases, with 7 bases separating them. The CDR3 consists of 14 residues. CDR3 protein: CASSLGRGTGELFF. The CDR3 DNA is TGTGCCAGCAGCTTAGGGCGGGGCACCGGGGAGCTGTTTTTT.

This clone was detected only a few times. The V and J genes are TRBV10-3 and TRBJ1-2; tentative D call: TRBD1 (6 bases). V lost 10 bases to trimming and J lost 3 bases, with 12 bases between them. This CDR3 has 12 residues. The germline V gene encodes CDR1 ENHRY and CDR2 SYGVKD. The CDR3 is CATKQGDYGYTF. CDR3 DNA sequence: TGTGCCACAAAACAGGGCGACTATGGCTACACCTTC.

The rearrangement joins TRBV6-6 to TRBJ1-4, with a tentative D call TRBD1 (5 bases). There are 13 residues in the CDR3. Germline CDR1 and CDR2: MNHNY and SVGAGI (reference sequence). The ends were cut back, 10 bases at V and 5 bases at J, with 14 bases in the middle. The CDR3 spells CATKRGINEKLFF. As DNA, the CDR3 is TGTGCCACTAAAAGGGGTATCAATGAAAAACTGTTTTTT.

The chain employs TRBV6-1 and TRBJ2-3, with TRBD2 matching 14 bases. The CDR3 runs 17 residues. The V gene's germline CDR1 is MNHNS and CDR2 SASEGT. Trimming removed 2 bases from V and 3 bases from J; junction bases left unmatched: 4. The CDR3 here is CASSERLAGGPTDTQYF. The CDR3, as DNA: TGTGCCAGCAGTGAAAGACTAGCGGGGGGGCCAACAGATACGCAGTATTTT.